A single sample gave rise to the 16 T cell receptor beta chains below, sequenced in a study of T cell responses to AZD1222 COVID-19 vaccine. Method: immunoSEQ multiplex PCR; TCRdb's copy keeps in-frame clones and lacks some. The repertoire holds about 97,000 clones, roughly nine tenths seen once, with around 1.3% in the top ten. Sequencing used peripheral blood, obtained on day 0 of AZD1222 vaccination. The receptors originated from an adult in good health.

For the CDR3, the DNA is TGTGCCAGCAACCTACAGCTGTTCGGTGAAAAACTGTTTTTT. Amino acid sequence: CASNLQLFGEKLFF. The chain combines TRBV6-5 with TRBJ1-4; D is undetermined. The CDR3 runs 14 residues. The germline CDR1 and CDR2 sequences are MNHEY and SVGAGI. The V end was cut by 7 bases, the J end by 7 bases, with 16 bases between.

The gene calls are TRBV12-3 or TRBV12-4 and TRBJ2-3, with no clear D. The germline V and J ends were trimmed by 4 bases and 7 bases, with 9 bases remaining between them. The CDR3 has 12 residues. The CDR3 DNA follows: TGTGCCAGCAGTTCCGCCTGGAATACGCAGTATTTT. It is translated as CASSSAWNTQYF.

This clone was counted only a few times. The J gene is TRBJ1-4, the V gene TRBV5-6; D possibly corresponds to TRBD1 (5 bases). The germline V and J ends were trimmed by 3 bases and 4 bases, with 13 bases remaining between them. The CDR3 spans 15 residues. Germline assignment: CDR1 SGHDT and CDR2 YYEEEE. CDR3 DNA: TGTGCCAGCAGCTCCCGGGGCACTCATAATGAAAAACTGTTTTTT. It is translated as CASSSRGTHNEKLFF. The variable domain in full, completed from reference TRBV5-6 and TRBJ1-4, reads DAGVTQSPTHLIKTRGQQVTLRCSPKSGHDTVSWYQQALGQGPQFIFQYYEEEERQRGNFPDRFSGHQFPNYSSELNVNALLLGDSALYLCASSSRGTHNEKLFFGSGTQLSVL.

The V call is TRBV5-6, the J call TRBJ1-1; D is unresolved. CDR3 length equals 13 residues. V was clipped by 0 bases and J by 3 bases, with 6 bases between them. Germline lookup yields CDR1 SGHDT and CDR2 YYEEEE. CDR3 sequence reads: CASSLVGYTEAFF. CDR3 DNA: TGTGCCAGCAGCTTGGTGGGTTACACTGAAGCTTTCTTT.

V gene TRBV19 combines with J gene TRBJ1-2; D is undetermined. Trimming removed 7 bases from V and 2 bases from J, with 26 bases in between. The CDR3 length is 18 residues. The germline CDR1 and CDR2 sequences are LNHDA and SQIVND (reference sequence). The CDR3 here is CASTDERLYTPGNYGYTF. The DNA of the CDR3 is TGTGCCAGTACCGACGAAAGGTTATACACGCCCGGGAACTATGGCTACACCTTC. Together with reference TRBV19 and TRBJ1-2, the CDR3 gives the full variable domain: DGGITQSPKYLFRKEGQNVTLSCEQNLNHDAMYWYRQDPGQGLRLIYYSQIVNDFQKGDIAEGYSVSREKKESFPLTVTSAQKNPTAFYLCASTDERLYTPGNYGYTFGSGTRLTVV.

The chain employs TRBV5-1 and TRBJ2-3, with D maybe TRBD2 (6 bases). The CDR3 length is 14 residues. Germline V CDR1 and CDR2: SGHRS, YFSETQ. The V end lost 4 bases, the J end lost 2 bases, and 11 bases lay between the germline ends. In nucleotides, the CDR3 is TGCGCCAGCAGCCCGGGACTTCCCACAGATACGCAGTATTTT. Amino acids: CASSPGLPTDTQYF.

This chain connects TRBV3-1 (or the pseudogene TRBV3-2) to TRBJ2-3; D perhaps matches TRBD2 (6 bases). Germline values: CDR1 LGHDT, CDR2 YNNKEL (reference sequence). The CDR3 consists of 17 residues. Trimming took off 2 bases at V and 2 bases at J, with 17 bases between the two ends. The CDR3 bases are TGTGCCAGCAGCCAAAAGAGAGCAGCGGACTACACAGATACGCAGTATTTT. Its protein product is CASSQKRAADYTDTQYF.

The chain has TRBV19 and TRBJ2-2; TRBD1 matches at 12 bases. CDR3 length: 16 residues. Trimming at V came to 6 bases and at J to 6 bases, leaving 8 bases not matched to a gene. Germline values: CDR1 LNHDA, CDR2 SQIVND (reference sequence). The CDR3 DNA follows: TGTGCCAGTAGATGGGAGGGGACAGGGGGCGCCGGGGAGCTGTTTTTT. Protein product: CASRWEGTGGAGELFF.

V is TRBV28 and J is TRBJ1-2; D gene uncertain. The CDR3 totals 14 residues. Germline-derived CDR1 and CDR2 are MDHEN and SYDVKM. The V end was cut by 2 bases, the J end by 2 bases, with 9 bases between. The chain's CDR3 is CASSLRPRNYGYTF. Here the CDR3 DNA reads TGTGCCAGCAGTTTACGTCCGCGGAACTATGGCTACACCTTC.

The genes are TRBV18 and TRBJ2-5, with D possibly matching TRBD2 (5 bases). The CDR3 is 16 residues long. In germline, CDR1 is KGHSH, CDR2 LQKENI. V shed 3 bases and J shed 2 bases, with 16 bases lying between them. Here the CDR3 DNA reads TGTGCCAGCTCACCCAAGACTATCCAACCACAAGAGACCCAGTACTTC. This codes for CASSPKTIQPQETQYF.

The chain joins TRBV27 to TRBJ1-2; D gene ambiguous. The CDR3 covers 14 residues. Germline CDR1 and CDR2: MNHEY and SMNVEV (reference sequence). Between the trimmed V and J ends, which lost 3 bases and 7 bases, there was a span of 15 bases. As DNA, the CDR3 is TGTGCCAGCAGTTTGGGGAGGGCAGGCTCTGGCTACACCTTC. Its protein is CASSLGRAGSGYTF.

V usage is TRBV29-1 and J usage is TRBJ1-1; D perhaps matches TRBD1 (6 bases). Germline lookup yields CDR1 SQVTM and CDR2 ANQGSEA. CDR3 length equals 13 residues. V was pared by 7 bases and J by 7 bases, with 19 bases between. This CDR3 is CSAGDGQTFEAFF. CDR3 sequence (DNA): TGCAGCGCCGGAGACGGACAGACCTTTGAAGCTTTCTTT.

The gene calls are TRBV5-6 and TRBJ2-3; 7 nucleotides line up with TRBD2. The CDR3 is 15 amino acids. Germline V gives CDR1 SGHDT, CDR2 YYEEEE. J gave up 0 bases and V 5 bases, and 6 bases lay outside the gene matches. The CDR3 loop is CASRGLGTSTDTQYF. CDR3 coding DNA: TGTGCCAGCAGAGGACTAGGAACGAGCACAGATACGCAGTATTTT. The full variable domain, rest sourced from reference TRBV5-6 and TRBJ2-3, is DAGVTQSPTHLIKTRGQQVTLRCSPKSGHDTVSWYQQALGQGPQFIFQYYEEEERQRGNFPDRFSGHQFPNYSSELNVNALLLGDSALYLCASRGLGTSTDTQYFGPGTRLTVL.

The rearrangement links TRBV12-3 or TRBV12-4 to TRBJ1-1, with a possible D match to TRBD1 (6 bases). There are 13 residues in the CDR3. The ends were cut back, 3 bases at V and 8 bases at J, with 13 bases in the middle. The CDR3 spells CASSFVGAEEAFF. The CDR3 DNA reads TGTGCCAGCAGTTTCGTGGGGGCGGAGGAAGCTTTCTTT.

This sequence joins TRBV6-5 and TRBJ2-3; no definite D call. The germline gives CDR1 MNHEY, CDR2 SVGAGI. V lost 5 bases and J 11 bases, leaving 20 bases between the germline ends. This CDR3 is built from 14 residues. The CDR3, as DNA: TGTGCCAGCAGTATACGGCAGGCCGCCCGGAGGCAGTATTTT. This sequence encodes CASSIRQAARRQYF.

The genes are TRBV19 and TRBJ2-1; D uncertain. Germline V gene lookup returns CDR1 LNHDA and CDR2 SQIVND (reference sequence). The CDR3 is 12 amino acids. Trimming stripped 2 bases from V and 8 bases from J, with 7 bases between. The CDR3 reads CASSITGYEQFF. CDR3 nucleotide sequence: TGTGCCAGTAGTATAACGGGCTATGAGCAGTTCTTC. Full variable domain (outside the CDR3, taken from reference TRBV19 and TRBJ2-1): DGGITQSPKYLFRKEGQNVTLSCEQNLNHDAMYWYRQDPGQGLRLIYYSQIVNDFQKGDIAEGYSVSREKKESFPLTVTSAQKNPTAFYLCASSITGYEQFFGPGTRLTVL.